Listed below are T cell receptor beta chains from one sample, sequenced in a study of T cell changes during pregnancy in multiple sclerosis. The method was immunoSEQ multiplex PCR; TCRdb's version includes in-frame clones alone and lacks a portion of them. The sample includes 35,000 to 45,000 clones, over 85% seen only once; the top ten take about 0.6%. The sample here was CD4+ T cells from peripheral blood mononuclear cells, taken before pregnancy. Receptors originate from a female donor with multiple sclerosis, enrolled in a pregnancy study. Each CDR3 is given with its conserved first and last residue. D genes are given only for firm matches. For some rows the clone size is stated as once, few or many, or as a class when expanded; others skip it.

D	size	V	J	length	CDR3	DNA
.	.	TRBV7-9	TRBJ1-1	15	CASSFSGTGDTEAFF	TGTGCCAGCAGCTTTTCCGGGACGGGGGACACTGAAGCTTTCTTT
.	.	TRBV28	TRBJ1-5	14	CASSSPQGNQPQHF	TGTGCCAGCAGTTCCCCCCAGGGCAATCAGCCCCAGCATTTT
TRBD1	.	TRBV23-1	TRBJ1-5	20	CASSQSAITGQDDSNQPQHF	TGCGCCAGCAGTCAATCCGCTATAACGGGACAGGATGATAGCAATCAGCCCCAGCATTTT
.	once	TRBV5-1	TRBJ2-4	14	CASSLGLSANIQYF	TGCGCCAGCAGCTTGGGACTCTCGGCAAACATTCAGTACTTC
TRBD1	few	TRBV4-1	TRBJ1-1	15	CASSNRQGANTEAFF	TGCGCCAGCAGCAACCGACAGGGGGCGAACACTGAAGCTTTCTTT
.	.	TRBV6-5	TRBJ1-1	13	CASSPQRWAGAFF	TGTGCCAGCAGTCCTCAACGCTGGGCTGGAGCTTTCTTT
TRBD1	.	TRBV2	TRBJ1-2	13	CASSRDSNYGYTF	TGTGCCAGCAGCCGGGACAGTAACTATGGCTACACCTTC
.	.	TRBV6-1	TRBJ2-6	15	CASTDQGYGANVLTF	TGTGCCAGCACCGACCAGGGATATGGGGCCAACGTCCTGACTTTC
.	.	TRBV4-2	TRBJ2-3	16	CASSQDWGGGTDTQYF	TGTGCCAGCAGCCAAGATTGGGGCGGGGGCACAGATACGCAGTATTTT
.	.	TRBV5-1	TRBJ1-3	14	CASSLQGSGNTIYF	TGCGCCAGCAGCTTACAGGGCTCTGGAAACACCATATATTTT
TRBD1	.	TRBV5-4	TRBJ2-2	15	CASSRDRDNTGELFF	TGTGCCAGCAGCCGGGACAGAGATAACACCGGGGAGCTGTTTTTT
TRBD2	.	TRBV5-6	TRBJ2-1	17	CASSLLRTSLSYNEQFF	TGTGCCAGCAGCTTGCTACGGACTAGCTTGTCCTACAATGAGCAGTTCTTC
TRBD1	.	TRBV5-4	TRBJ1-1	15	CASSFGQALNTEAFF	TGTGCCAGCAGCTTTGGACAGGCCCTGAACACTGAAGCTTTCTTT
.	.	TRBV11-3	TRBJ2-1	13	CASSLGLAYEQFF	TGTGCCAGCAGCTTAGGTCTGGCTTATGAGCAGTTCTTC
TRBD2	.	TRBV19	TRBJ2-4	14	CASALGGGANIQYF	TGTGCCAGTGCCCTAGGCGGGGGGGCTAACATTCAGTACTTC
.	.	TRBV6-1	TRBJ2-7	12	CASSERGYEQYF	TGTGCCAGCAGTGAACGAGGCTACGAGCAGTACTTC
.	.	TRBV7-6	TRBJ1-5	15	CASSLRQGYNQPQHF	TGTGCCAGCAGCTTAAGGCAGGGCTACAATCAGCCCCAGCATTTT
TRBD1	.	TRBV9	TRBJ1-3	16	CASSPHTTGAGNTIYF	TGTGCCAGCAGCCCTCACACCACAGGGGCTGGAAACACCATATATTTT
.	.	TRBV5-4	TRBJ1-1	13	CASSLIGDTEAFF	TGTGCCAGCAGCTTGATCGGGGACACTGAAGCTTTCTTT
TRBD2	.	TRBV5-1	TRBJ2-2	16	CASSLPLGGGAGELFF	TGCGCCAGCAGCCTCCCCCTTGGCGGGGGGGCCGGGGAGCTGTTTTTT
.	.	TRBV19	TRBJ2-4	14	CASQDSASKNIQYF	TGTGCCAGCCAAGACAGCGCGTCCAAAAACATTCAGTACTTC
TRBD2	.	TRBV6-5	TRBJ2-5	15	CASSYLATSGETQYF	TGTGCCAGCAGTTACTTGGCGACTAGCGGGGAGACCCAGTACTTC
TRBD1	.	TRBV5-1	TRBJ1-3	14	CASSRDSSGNTIYF	TGCGCCAGCAGCCGGGACAGCTCTGGAAACACCATATATTTT
TRBD1	.	TRBV11-3	TRBJ2-2	14	CASSSRQGTSELFF	TGTGCCAGCAGCTCCCGACAGGGAACGAGTGAGCTGTTTTTT
TRBD1	.	TRBV9	TRBJ1-2	16	CASSVAPGQGLYGYTF	TGTGCCAGCAGCGTAGCCCCGGGACAGGGGCTCTATGGCTACACCTTC
.	.	TRBV7-6	TRBJ1-4	13	CASSLVGGEKLFF	TGTGCCAGCAGCTTAGTGGGGGGTGAAAAACTGTTTTTT
.	.	TRBV28	TRBJ1-4	13	CASSLPGWEKLFF	TGTGCCAGCAGTTTACCGGGTTGGGAAAAACTGTTTTTT
.	.	TRBV7-3	TRBJ2-3	18	CASSLKALGGTTTDTQYF	TGTGCCAGCAGCTTAAAGGCTTTAGGGGGTACCACCACAGATACGCAGTATTTT
.	.	TRBV21-1	TRBJ2-5	16	CASSKISGAAGETQYF	TGTGCCAGCAGCAAAATTAGCGGGGCCGCAGGAGAGACCCAGTACTTC
.	.	TRBV5-4	TRBJ2-1	14	CATQWGVSYNEQFF	TGTGCCACCCAATGGGGGGTCTCCTACAATGAGCAGTTCTTC
TRBD1	.	TRBV11-1	TRBJ2-7	13	CASTRDRGYEQYF	TGTGCCAGCACCAGGGACAGGGGATACGAGCAGTACTTC
.	.	TRBV7-3	TRBJ1-1	13	CASSLNGQAEAFF	TGTGCCAGCAGCTTAAATGGGCAGGCTGAAGCTTTCTTT
TRBD1	.	TRBV5-1	TRBJ1-6	15	CASSLHGQGVSPLHF	TGCGCCAGCAGCTTGCACGGACAGGGTGTTTCACCCCTCCACTTT
.	.	TRBV6-1	TRBJ1-2	15	CASSAGMLGNYGYTF	TGTGCCAGCAGTGCAGGAATGTTGGGTAACTATGGCTACACCTTC
TRBD1	.	TRBV4-1	TRBJ2-7	14	CASSRTGMGYEQYF	TGCGCCAGCAGCCGGACAGGGATGGGATACGAGCAGTACTTC
.	.	TRBV7-9	TRBJ1-4	16	CASSAPQGTTNEKLFF	TGTGCCAGCAGCGCCCCGCAGGGGACAACTAATGAAAAACTGTTTTTT